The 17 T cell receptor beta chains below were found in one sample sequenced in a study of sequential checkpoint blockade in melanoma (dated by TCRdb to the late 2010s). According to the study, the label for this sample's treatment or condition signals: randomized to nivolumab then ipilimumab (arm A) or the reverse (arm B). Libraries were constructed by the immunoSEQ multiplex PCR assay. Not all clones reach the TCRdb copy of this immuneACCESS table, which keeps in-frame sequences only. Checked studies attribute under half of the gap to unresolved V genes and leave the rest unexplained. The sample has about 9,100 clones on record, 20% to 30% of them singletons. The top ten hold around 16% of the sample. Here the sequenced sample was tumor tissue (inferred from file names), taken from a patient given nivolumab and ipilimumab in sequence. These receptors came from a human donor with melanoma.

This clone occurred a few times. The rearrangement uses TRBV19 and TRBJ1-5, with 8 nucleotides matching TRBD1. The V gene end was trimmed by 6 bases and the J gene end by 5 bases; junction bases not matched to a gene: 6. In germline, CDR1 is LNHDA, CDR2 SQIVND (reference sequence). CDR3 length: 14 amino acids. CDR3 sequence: CASSRTGTYQPQHF. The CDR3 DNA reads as TGTGCCAGTAGCAGGACAGGGACCTATCAGCCCCAGCATTTT.

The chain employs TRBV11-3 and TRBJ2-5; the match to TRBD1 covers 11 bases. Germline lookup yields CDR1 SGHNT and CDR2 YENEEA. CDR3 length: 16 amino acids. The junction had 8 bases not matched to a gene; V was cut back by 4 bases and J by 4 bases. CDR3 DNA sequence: TGTGCCAGCAGCTCCGCCTCGGGACAGGGGGGAGAGACCCAGTACTTC. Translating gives CASSSASGQGGETQYF.

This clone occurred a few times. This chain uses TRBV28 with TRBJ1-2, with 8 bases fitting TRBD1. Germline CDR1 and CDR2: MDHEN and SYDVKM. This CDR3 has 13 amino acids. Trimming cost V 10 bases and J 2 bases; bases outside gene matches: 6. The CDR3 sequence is CAIATGGNYGYTF. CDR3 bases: TGTGCCATCGCTACAGGGGGAAACTATGGCTACACCTTC.

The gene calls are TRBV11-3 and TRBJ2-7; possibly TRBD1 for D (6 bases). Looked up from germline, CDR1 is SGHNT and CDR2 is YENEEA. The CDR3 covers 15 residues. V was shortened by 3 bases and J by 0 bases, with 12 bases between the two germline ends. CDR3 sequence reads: CASSLGPGDSYEQYF. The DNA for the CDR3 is TGTGCCAGCAGCTTGGGGCCAGGGGACTCCTACGAGCAGTACTTC.

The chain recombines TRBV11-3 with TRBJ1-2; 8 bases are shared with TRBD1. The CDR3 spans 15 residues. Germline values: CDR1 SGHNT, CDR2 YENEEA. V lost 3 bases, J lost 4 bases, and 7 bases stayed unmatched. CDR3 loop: CASSFKTGGAYGYTF. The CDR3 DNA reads TGTGCCAGCAGCTTTAAAACAGGGGGGGCCTATGGCTACACCTTC.

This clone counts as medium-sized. CDR3: CASSPPLGLAVGAGELFF. The DNA of the CDR3 is TGTGCCAGCTCACCGCCGTTGGGACTAGCGGTCGGCGCCGGGGAGCTGTTTTTT. The chain employs TRBV18 and TRBJ2-2; 11 bases agree with TRBD2. This CDR3 is 18 amino acids long. The germline V gene encodes CDR1 KGHSH and CDR2 LQKENI. Unmatched junction bases numbered 12, after V lost 3 bases and J lost 6 bases.

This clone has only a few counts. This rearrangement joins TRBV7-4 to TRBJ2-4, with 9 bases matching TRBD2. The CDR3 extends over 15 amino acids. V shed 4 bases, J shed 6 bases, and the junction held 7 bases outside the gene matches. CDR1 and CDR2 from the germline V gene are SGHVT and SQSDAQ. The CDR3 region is CASSSNSGSLNIQYF. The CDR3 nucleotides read TGTGCCAGCAGCTCAAATAGCGGGAGTTTAAACATTCAGTACTTC.

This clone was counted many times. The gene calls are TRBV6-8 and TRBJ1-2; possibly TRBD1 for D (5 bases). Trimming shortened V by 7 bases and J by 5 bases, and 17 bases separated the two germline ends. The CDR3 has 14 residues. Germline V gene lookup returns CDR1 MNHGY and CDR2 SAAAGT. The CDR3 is CASTFLRDGYGYTF. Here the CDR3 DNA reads TGTGCCAGCACCTTCCTCAGGGACGGGTATGGCTACACCTTC.

CDR3 DNA: TGTGCTAGTGGTCTCCACAGCTACGAGCAGTACTTC. It yields the protein CASGLHSYEQYF. This chain links TRBV12-5 with TRBJ2-7, with D unresolved. Looked up from germline, CDR1 is LGHNT and CDR2 is FRNRAP. This CDR3 contains 12 residues. Between the trimmed V and J ends, which lost 5 bases and 3 bases, there was a span of 8 bases.

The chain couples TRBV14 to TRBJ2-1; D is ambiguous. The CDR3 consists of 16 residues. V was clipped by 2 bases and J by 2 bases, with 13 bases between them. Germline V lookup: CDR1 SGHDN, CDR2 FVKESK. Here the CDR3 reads CASSQRQRTAYNEQFF. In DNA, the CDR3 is TGTGCCAGCAGCCAACGTCAGCGAACAGCCTACAATGAGCAGTTCTTC.

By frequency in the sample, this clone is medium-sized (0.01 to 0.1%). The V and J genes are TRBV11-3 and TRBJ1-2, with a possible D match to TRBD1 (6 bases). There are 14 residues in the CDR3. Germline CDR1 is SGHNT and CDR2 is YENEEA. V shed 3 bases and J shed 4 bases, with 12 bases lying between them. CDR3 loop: CASSFRDTGYGYTF. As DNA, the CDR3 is TGTGCCAGCAGCTTTAGGGACACCGGCTATGGCTACACCTTC.

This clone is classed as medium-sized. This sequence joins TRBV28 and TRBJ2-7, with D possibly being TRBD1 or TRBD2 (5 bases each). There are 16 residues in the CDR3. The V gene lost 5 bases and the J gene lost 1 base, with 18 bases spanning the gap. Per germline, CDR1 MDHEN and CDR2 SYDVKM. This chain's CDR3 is CASSPRDLWISYEQYF. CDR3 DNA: TGTGCCAGCAGTCCTCGGGACCTCTGGATTTCCTACGAGCAGTACTTC.

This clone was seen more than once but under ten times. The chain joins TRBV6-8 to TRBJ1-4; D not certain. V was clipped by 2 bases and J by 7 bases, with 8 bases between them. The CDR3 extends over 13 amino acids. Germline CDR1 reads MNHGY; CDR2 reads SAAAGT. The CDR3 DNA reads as TGTGCCAGCAGTTACATGCAGGCTGAAAAACTGTTTTTT. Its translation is CASSYMQAEKLFF.

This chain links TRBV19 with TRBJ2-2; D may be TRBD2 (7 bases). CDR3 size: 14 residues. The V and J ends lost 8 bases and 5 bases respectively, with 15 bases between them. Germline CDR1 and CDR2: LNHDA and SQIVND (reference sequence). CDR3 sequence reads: CASSSGGGTGELFF. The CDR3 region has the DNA TGTGCCAGTTCTAGCGGAGGGGGGACCGGGGAGCTGTTTTTT.

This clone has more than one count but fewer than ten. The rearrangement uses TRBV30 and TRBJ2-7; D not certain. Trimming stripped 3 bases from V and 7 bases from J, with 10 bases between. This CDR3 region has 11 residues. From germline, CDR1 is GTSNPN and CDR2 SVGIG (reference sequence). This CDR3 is CAWRRIGEQYF. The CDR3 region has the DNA TGTGCCTGGAGGAGAATTGGAGAGCAGTACTTC.

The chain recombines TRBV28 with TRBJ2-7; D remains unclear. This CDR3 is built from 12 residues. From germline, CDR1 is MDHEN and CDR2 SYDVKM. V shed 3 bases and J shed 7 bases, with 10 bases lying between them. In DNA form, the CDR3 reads TGTGCCAGCAGTTTTAGTGGGCGAGAGCAGTACTTC. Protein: CASSFSGREQYF.

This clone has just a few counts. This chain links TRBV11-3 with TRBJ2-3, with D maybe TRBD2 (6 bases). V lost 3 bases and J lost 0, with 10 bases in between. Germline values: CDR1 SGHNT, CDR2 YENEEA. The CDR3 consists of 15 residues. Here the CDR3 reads CASSLSAGSTDTQYF. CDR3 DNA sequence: TGTGCCAGCAGCTTGTCGGCGGGAAGCACAGATACGCAGTATTTT.